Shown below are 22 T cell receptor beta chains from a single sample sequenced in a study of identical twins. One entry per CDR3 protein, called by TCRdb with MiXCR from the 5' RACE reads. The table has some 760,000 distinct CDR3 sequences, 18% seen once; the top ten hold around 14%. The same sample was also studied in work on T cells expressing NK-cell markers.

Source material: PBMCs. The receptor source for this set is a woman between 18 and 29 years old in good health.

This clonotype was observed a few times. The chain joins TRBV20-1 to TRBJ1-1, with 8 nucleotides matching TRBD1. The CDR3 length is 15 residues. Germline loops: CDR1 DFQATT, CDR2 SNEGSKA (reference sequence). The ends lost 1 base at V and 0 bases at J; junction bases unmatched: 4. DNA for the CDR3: TGCAGTGCTAGAGGATTCAGGGGGCTGAACACTGAAGCTTTCTTT. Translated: CSARGFRGLNTEAFF.

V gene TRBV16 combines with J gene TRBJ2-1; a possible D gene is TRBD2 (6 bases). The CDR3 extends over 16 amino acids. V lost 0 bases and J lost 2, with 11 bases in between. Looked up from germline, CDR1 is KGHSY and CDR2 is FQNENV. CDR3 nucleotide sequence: TGTGCCAGCAGCCAATCCGGGGGTTCTCCCTACAATGAGCAGTTCTTC. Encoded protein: CASSQSGGSPYNEQFF. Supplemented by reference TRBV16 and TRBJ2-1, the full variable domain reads GEEVAQTPKHLVRGEGQKAKLYCAPIKGHSYVFWYQQVLKNEFKFLISFQNENVFDETGMPKERFSAKCLPNSPCSLEIQATKLEDSAVYFCASSQSGGSPYNEQFFGPGTRLTVL.

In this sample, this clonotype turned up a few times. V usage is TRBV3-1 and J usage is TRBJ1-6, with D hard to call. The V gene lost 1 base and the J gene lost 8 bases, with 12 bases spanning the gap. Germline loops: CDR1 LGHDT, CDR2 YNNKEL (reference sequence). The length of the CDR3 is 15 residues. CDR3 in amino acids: CASSQGLSIDSPLHF. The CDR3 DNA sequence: TGTGCCAGCAGCCAAGGCCTCTCCATCGATTCACCCCTCCACTTT. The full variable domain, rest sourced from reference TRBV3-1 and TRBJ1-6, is DTAVSQTPKYLVTQMGNDKSIKCEQNLGHDTMYWYKQDSKKFLKIMFSYNNKELIINETVPNRFSPKSPDKAHLNLHINSLELGDSAVYFCASSQGLSIDSPLHFGNGTRLTVT.

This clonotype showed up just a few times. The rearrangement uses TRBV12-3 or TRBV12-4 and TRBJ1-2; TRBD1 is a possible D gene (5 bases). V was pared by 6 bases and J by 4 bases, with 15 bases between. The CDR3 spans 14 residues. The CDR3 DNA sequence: TGTGCCAGCAGGGAGGTCAGGGATACCTATGGCTACACCTTC. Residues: CASREVRDTYGYTF.

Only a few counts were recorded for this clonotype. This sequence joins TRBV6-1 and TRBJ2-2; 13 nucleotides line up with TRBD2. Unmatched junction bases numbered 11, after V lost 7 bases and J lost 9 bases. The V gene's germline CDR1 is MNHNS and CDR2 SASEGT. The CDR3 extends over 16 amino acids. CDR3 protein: CASTKPGLAGFRELFF. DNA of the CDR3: TGTGCCAGCACCAAGCCGGGACTAGCGGGATTCAGGGAGCTGTTTTTT.

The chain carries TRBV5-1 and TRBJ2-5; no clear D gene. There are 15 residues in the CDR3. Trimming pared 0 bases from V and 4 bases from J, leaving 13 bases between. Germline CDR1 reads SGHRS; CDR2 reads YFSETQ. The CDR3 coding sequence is TGCGCCAGCAGCTTGGCTACCTACCATGTAGAGACCCAGTACTTC. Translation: CASSLATYHVETQYF.

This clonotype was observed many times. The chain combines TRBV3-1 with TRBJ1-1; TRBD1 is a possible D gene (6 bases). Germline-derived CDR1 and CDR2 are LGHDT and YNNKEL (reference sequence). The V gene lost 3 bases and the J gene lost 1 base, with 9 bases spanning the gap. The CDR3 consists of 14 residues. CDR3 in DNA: TGTGCCAGCAGCCAGAGGGGGGGGAACACTGAAGCTTTCTTT. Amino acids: CASSQRGGNTEAFF.

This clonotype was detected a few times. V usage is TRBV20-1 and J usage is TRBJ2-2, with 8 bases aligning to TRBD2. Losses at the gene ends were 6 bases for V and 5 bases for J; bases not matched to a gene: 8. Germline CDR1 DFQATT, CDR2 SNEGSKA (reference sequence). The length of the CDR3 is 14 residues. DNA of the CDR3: TGCAGTGCGAGGGAGCGGGAGAAAACCGGGGAGCTGTTTTTT. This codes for CSAREREKTGELFF.

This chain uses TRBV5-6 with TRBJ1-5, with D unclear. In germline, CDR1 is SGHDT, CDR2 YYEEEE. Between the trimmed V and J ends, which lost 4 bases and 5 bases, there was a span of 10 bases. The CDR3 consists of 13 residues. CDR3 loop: CASSGGIDQPQHF. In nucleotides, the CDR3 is TGTGCCAGCAGCGGTGGGATCGATCAGCCCCAGCATTTT. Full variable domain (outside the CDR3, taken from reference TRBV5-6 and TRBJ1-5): DAGVTQSPTHLIKTRGQQVTLRCSPKSGHDTVSWYQQALGQGPQFIFQYYEEEERQRGNFPDRFSGHQFPNYSSELNVNALLLGDSALYLCASSGGIDQPQHFGDGTRLSIL.

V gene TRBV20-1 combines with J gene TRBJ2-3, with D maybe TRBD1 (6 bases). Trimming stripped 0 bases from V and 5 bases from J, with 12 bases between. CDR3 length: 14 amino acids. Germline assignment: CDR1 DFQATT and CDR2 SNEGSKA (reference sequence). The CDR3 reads CSARDQGWRDTQYF. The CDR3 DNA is TGCAGTGCTAGAGATCAGGGGTGGAGAGATACGCAGTATTTT.

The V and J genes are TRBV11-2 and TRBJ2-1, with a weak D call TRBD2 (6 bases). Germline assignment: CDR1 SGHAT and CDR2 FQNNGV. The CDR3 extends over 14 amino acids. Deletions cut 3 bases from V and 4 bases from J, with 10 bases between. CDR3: CASSFIADYNEQFF. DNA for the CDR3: TGTGCCAGCAGCTTCATAGCGGATTACAATGAGCAGTTCTTC.

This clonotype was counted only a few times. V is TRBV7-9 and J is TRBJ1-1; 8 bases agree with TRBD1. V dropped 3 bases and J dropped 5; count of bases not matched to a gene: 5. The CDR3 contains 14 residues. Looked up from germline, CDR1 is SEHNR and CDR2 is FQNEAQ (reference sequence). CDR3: CASSFPRQGTEAFF. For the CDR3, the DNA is TGTGCCAGCAGCTTTCCAAGACAGGGGACTGAAGCTTTCTTT.

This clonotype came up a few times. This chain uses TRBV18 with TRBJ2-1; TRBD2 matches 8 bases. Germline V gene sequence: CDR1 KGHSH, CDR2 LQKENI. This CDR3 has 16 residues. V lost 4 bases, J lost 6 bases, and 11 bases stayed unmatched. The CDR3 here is CASSLPSGWKSNEQFF. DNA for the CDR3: TGTGCCAGCTCACTACCTAGCGGGTGGAAGAGCAATGAGCAGTTCTTC. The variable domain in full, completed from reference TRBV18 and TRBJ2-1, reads NAGVMQNPRHLVRRRGQEARLRCSPMKGHSHVYWYRQLPEEGLKFMVYLQKENIIDESGMPKERFSAEFPKEGPSILRIQQVVRGDSAAYFCASSLPSGWKSNEQFFGPGTRLTVL.

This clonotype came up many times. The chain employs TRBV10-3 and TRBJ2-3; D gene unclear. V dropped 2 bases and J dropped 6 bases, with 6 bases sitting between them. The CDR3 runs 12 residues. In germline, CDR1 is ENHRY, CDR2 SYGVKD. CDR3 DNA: TGTGCCATCAGTGAGCGGTTCGATACGCAGTATTTT. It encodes CAISERFDTQYF.

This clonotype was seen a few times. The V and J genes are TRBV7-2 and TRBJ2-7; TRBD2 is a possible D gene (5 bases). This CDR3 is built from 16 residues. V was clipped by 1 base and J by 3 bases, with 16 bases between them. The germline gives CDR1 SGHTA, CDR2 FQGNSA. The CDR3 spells CASSLDFGGMNYEQYF. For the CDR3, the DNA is TGTGCCAGCAGCTTAGATTTCGGAGGAATGAACTACGAGCAGTACTTC.

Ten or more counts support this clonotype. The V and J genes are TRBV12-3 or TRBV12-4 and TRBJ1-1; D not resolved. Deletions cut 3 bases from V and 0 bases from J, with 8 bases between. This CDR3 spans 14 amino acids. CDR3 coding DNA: TGTGCCAGCAGTTTCAAGGGTATGAACACTGAAGCTTTCTTT. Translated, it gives CASSFKGMNTEAFF.

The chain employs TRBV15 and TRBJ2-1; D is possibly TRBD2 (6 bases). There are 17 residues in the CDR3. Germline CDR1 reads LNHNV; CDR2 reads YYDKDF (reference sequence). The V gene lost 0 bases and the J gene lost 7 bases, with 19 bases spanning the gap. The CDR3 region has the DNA TGTGCCACCAGCAGAGATCCCGGGGGACGCTTGGGGAATGAGCAGTTCTTC. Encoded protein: CATSRDPGGRLGNEQFF.

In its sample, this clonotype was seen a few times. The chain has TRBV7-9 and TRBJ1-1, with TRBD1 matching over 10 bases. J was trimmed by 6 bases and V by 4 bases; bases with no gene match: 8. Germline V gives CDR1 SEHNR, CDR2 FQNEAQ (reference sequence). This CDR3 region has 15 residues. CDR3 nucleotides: TGTGCCAGCAGCTCCCCGGGACAGGGGTATCCTGAAGCTTTCTTT. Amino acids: CASSSPGQGYPEAFF.

The CDR3 loop is CASSEKRGYTGELFF. The DNA for the CDR3 is TGTGCCAGCAGTGAAAAGCGGGGATACACCGGGGAGCTGTTTTTT. The chain couples TRBV2 to TRBJ2-2; 7 bases agree with TRBD2. There are 15 residues in the CDR3. Per the germline V gene, CDR1 is SNHLY and CDR2 is FYNNEI. Trimming took 2 bases from V and 3 from J; bases not matched to a gene: 3.

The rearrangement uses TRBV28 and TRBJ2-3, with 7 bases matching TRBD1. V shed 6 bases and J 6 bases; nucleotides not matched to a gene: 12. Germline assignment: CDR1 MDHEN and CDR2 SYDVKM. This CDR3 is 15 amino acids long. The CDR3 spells CASSPTGAHQDTQYF. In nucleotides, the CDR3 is TGTGCCAGCAGCCCAACAGGGGCGCATCAGGATACGCAGTATTTT.

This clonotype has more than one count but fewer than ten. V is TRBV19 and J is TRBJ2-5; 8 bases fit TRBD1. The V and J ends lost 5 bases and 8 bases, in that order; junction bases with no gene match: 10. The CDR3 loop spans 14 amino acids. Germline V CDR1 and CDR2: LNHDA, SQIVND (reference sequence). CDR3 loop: CASSHGTGAATQYF. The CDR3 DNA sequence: TGTGCCAGTAGTCACGGGACAGGAGCGGCCACCCAGTACTTC.

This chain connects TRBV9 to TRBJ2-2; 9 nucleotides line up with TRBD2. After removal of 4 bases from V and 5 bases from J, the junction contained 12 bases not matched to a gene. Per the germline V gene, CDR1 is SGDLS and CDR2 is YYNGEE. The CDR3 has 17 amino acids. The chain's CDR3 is CASSFRPAGGRTGELFF. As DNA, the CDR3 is TGTGCCAGCAGCTTCCGACCAGCGGGGGGTAGGACCGGGGAGCTGTTTTTT.